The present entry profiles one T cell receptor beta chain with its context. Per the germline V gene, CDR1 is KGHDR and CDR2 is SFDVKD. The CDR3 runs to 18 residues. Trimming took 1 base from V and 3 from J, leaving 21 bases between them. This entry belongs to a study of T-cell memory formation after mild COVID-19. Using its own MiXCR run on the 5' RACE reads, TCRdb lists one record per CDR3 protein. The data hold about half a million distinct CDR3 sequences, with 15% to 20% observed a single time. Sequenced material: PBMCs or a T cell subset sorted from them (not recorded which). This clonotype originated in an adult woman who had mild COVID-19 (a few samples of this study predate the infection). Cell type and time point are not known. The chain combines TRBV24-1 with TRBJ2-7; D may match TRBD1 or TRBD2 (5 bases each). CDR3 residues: CATSDFVAQGPTLYEQYF. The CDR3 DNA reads TGTGCCACCAGTGATTTCGTTGCGCAGGGACCCACCCTCTACGAGCAGTACTTC.